This TCR beta chain derives from a study of T-cell memory formation after mild COVID-19. Each CDR3 protein is one row after TCRdb ran MiXCR on the 5' RACE reads. The sample lists 30,000 to 45,000 distinct CDR3 sequences, over 10% seen once, with approximately 28% in the top ten. This CDR3 has 14 residues. The germline CDR1 and CDR2 sequences are SGHRS and YFSETQ. Concerning this clonotype: One junction end does not reproduce the germline sequence, and a read error may be involved.

The sample consisted of PBMCs or a T cell subset sorted from them (not recorded which). V and J are TRBV5-1 and TRBJ2-1; 7 bases are shared with TRBD1. This receptor was obtained from a man aged 18 to 30 who had mild COVID-19 (a few samples of this study predate the infection). Cell type and time point are not known. The DNA for the CDR3 is TGCGCCAGCAGCCCACAACTCGAACAGGGGCCAGGTATCTTC. Protein sequence: CASSPQLEQGPGIF.